One and the same sample provided the 22 T cell receptor beta chains below, sequenced in a study of blood T cell repertoires in COVID-19. Assay: immunoSEQ multiplex PCR; the TCRdb copy retains only in-frame clones and omits some. The profile shows about 50,000 clones, around 90% of them singletons. The sample comprised peripheral blood. These receptors were obtained from a human donor in a cohort sampled during active COVID-19.

This clone turned up a few times. The rearrangement links TRBV7-3 to TRBJ2-1; possibly TRBD1 for D (6 bases). CDR3 size: 16 residues. Per germline, CDR1 SGHTA and CDR2 FQGTGA. The V end was cut by 2 bases, the J end by 6 bases, with 17 bases between. In nucleotides, the CDR3 is TGTGCCAGCAGCTTAGAAGGGGGAGCCCGGGGCAATGAGCAGTTCTTC. Its protein is CASSLEGGARGNEQFF.

The chain uses TRBV4-2 and TRBJ1-2, with D perhaps TRBD1 (6 bases). Trimming took off 0 bases at V and 4 bases at J, with 12 bases between the two ends. This CDR3 comprises 15 residues. Germline V gene sequence: CDR1 LGHNA, CDR2 YNFKEQ. CDR3 region: CASSQDQQGGYGYTF. Written as DNA, the CDR3 is TGTGCCAGCAGCCAAGATCAACAGGGTGGCTATGGCTACACCTTC.

This rearrangement joins TRBV11-3 to TRBJ2-4, with TRBD1 as a possible D gene (6 bases). The CDR3 covers 17 residues. Germline values: CDR1 SGHNT, CDR2 YENEEA. Trimming cost V 5 bases and J 0 bases, with 17 bases left between them. CDR3 in DNA: TGTGCCAGCAGCGATGGGACATTTAATTTAGCCAAAAACATTCAGTACTTC. This gives the protein CASSDGTFNLAKNIQYF. Together with reference TRBV11-3 and TRBJ2-4, the CDR3 gives the full variable domain: EAGVVQSPRYKIIEKKQPVAFWCNPISGHNTLYWYLQNLGQGPELLIRYENEEAVDDSQLPKDRFSAERLKGVDSTLKIQPAELGDSAVYLCASSDGTFNLAKNIQYFGAGTRLSVL.

The chain uses TRBV11-2 and TRBJ2-7; 10 bases are a match to TRBD1. J was trimmed by 6 bases and V by 4 bases; bases with no gene match: 9. The germline V gene encodes CDR1 SGHAT and CDR2 FQNNGV. The CDR3 has 15 amino acids. As DNA, the CDR3 is TGTGCCAGCAGCTCGGCCGGGACAGGGGCTGGCGAGCAGTACTTC. As protein: CASSSAGTGAGEQYF. Full variable domain (rest looked up from reference TRBV11-2 and TRBJ2-7): EAGVAQSPRYKIIEKRQSVAFWCNPISGHATLYWYQQILGQGPKLLIQFQNNGVVDDSQLPKDRFSAERLKGVDSTLKIQPAKLEDSAVYLCASSSAGTGAGEQYFGPGTRLTVT.

This clone was counted only a few times. The chain uses TRBV5-4 and TRBJ2-7; no firm D call. The CDR3 runs 11 residues. Germline-derived CDR1 and CDR2 are SGHNT and YYREEE (reference sequence). Trimming shortened V by 1 base and J by 6 bases, and 5 bases separated the two germline ends. CDR3 nucleotides: TGTGCCAGCAGCTTGTCGGGCGAGCAGTACTTC. Translated, it gives CASSLSGEQYF.

This chain joins TRBV6-6 and TRBJ1-3; 10 bases map to TRBD1. V lost 5 bases to trimming and J lost 2 bases; unmatched junction nucleotides: 3. Germline V gene lookup returns CDR1 MNHNY and CDR2 SVGAGI (reference sequence). The CDR3 extends over 15 amino acids. The CDR3 spells CASSGQGVPGNTIYF. The CDR3, as DNA: TGTGCCAGCAGTGGACAGGGGGTTCCTGGAAACACCATATATTTT.

This chain joins TRBV30 and TRBJ2-3; maybe TRBD2 (5 bases). Germline V lookup: CDR1 GTSNPN, CDR2 SVGIG (reference sequence). This CDR3 region has 20 residues. V was shortened by 1 base and J by 0 bases, with 26 bases between the two germline ends. CDR3 residues: CAWSGGRSQASQYSTDTQYF. CDR3 DNA sequence: TGTGCCTGGAGTGGGGGAAGGTCCCAGGCTAGCCAATATAGCACAGATACGCAGTATTTT.

This clone was observed a single time. This chain connects TRBV5-4 to TRBJ2-2; 7 bases line up with TRBD2. Germline lookup yields CDR1 SGHNT and CDR2 YYREEE (reference sequence). V shed 4 bases and J 3 bases; nucleotides not matched to a gene: 6. The CDR3 is 15 amino acids. The CDR3 region is CASSQRLADTGELFF. DNA for the CDR3: TGTGCCAGCAGCCAAAGACTAGCAGACACCGGGGAGCTGTTTTTT.

The chain couples TRBV4-2 to TRBJ2-1, with a tentative D call TRBD2 (6 bases). CDR3 size: 15 residues. Germline V gene lookup returns CDR1 LGHNA and CDR2 YNFKEQ. Trimming left V 0 bases short and J 4 bases short, with 10 bases between. CDR3 protein: CASSQDFGGYNEQFF. The CDR3 nucleotides read TGTGCCAGCAGCCAAGATTTCGGGGGTTACAATGAGCAGTTCTTC.

This clone was seen a few times. In the same sample, other DNA sequences code for this CDR3. This chain joins TRBV3-1 (or the pseudogene TRBV3-2) and TRBJ2-1; maybe TRBD2 (5 bases). Trimming took 6 bases from V and 6 from J, leaving 6 bases between them. CDR1 LGHDT and CDR2 YNNKEL come from the germline V gene (reference sequence). The CDR3 runs to 11 residues. The CDR3: CASRGANEQFF. The CDR3 nucleotides are TGTGCCAGCAGGGGAGCCAATGAGCAGTTCTTC.

Only a few counts were recorded for this clone. This chain uses TRBV4-1 with TRBJ2-7; 7 bases fit TRBD1. In germline, CDR1 is MGHRA, CDR2 YSYEKL. Trimming removed 0 bases from V and 3 bases from J; junction bases left unmatched: 2. The CDR3 is 14 residues long. The CDR3 reads CASSQDRGNYEQYV. CDR3 nucleotides: TGCGCCAGCAGCCAAGACAGGGGGAACTACGAGCAGTACGTC.

V is TRBV19 and J is TRBJ2-1, with 12 bases aligning to TRBD2. The germline V gene has CDR1 LNHDA and CDR2 SQIVND (reference sequence). This CDR3 region has 18 residues. J was trimmed by 6 bases and V by 5 bases; bases with no gene match: 14. This CDR3 is CASSSSSGGADPGNEQFF. In DNA, the CDR3 is TGTGCCAGTAGTTCTTCTAGCGGGGGGGCTGATCCCGGCAATGAGCAGTTCTTC.

The J gene is TRBJ2-1, the V gene TRBV30; maybe TRBD2 (6 bases). Trimming pared 4 bases from V and 5 bases from J, leaving 18 bases between. Germline values: CDR1 GTSNPN, CDR2 SVGIG (reference sequence). The CDR3 spans 15 residues. CDR3 nucleotides: TGTGCCTGGACCGGGGGACGCGGTTTAAACAATGAGCAGTTCTTC. Protein product: CAWTGGRGLNNEQFF.

There are a few counts of this clone. V is TRBV7-9 and J is TRBJ2-7; no clear D. Germline CDR1 reads SEHNR; CDR2 reads FQNEAQ (reference sequence). Trimming pared 3 bases from V and 1 base from J, leaving 7 bases between. CDR3 length: 13 residues. CDR3 protein: CASSLFSSYEQYF. The CDR3 region has the DNA TGTGCCAGCAGCTTGTTCAGTTCCTACGAGCAGTACTTC.

The CDR3 DNA is TGTGCCAGCAGTGCTCTAGCGATCCCTAGCACAGATACGCAGTATTTT. This codes for CASSALAIPSTDTQYF. V usage is TRBV6-6 and J usage is TRBJ2-3; a weak D match, TRBD2 (6 bases). The CDR3 length is 16 residues. V was clipped by 5 bases and J by 0 bases, with 15 bases between them. Germline CDR1 MNHNY, CDR2 SVGAGI (reference sequence).

The rearrangement links TRBV21-1 to TRBJ2-7; TRBD2 reflects the table's D call only, with no check against the DNA. TRBV21-1 is a pseudogene locus. This CDR3 is built from 19 residues. CDR3 in amino acids: CASSKGGAKCSGCPYEQYV. In nucleotides, the CDR3 is TGTGCCAGCAGCAAGGGAGGAGCAAAATGTAGCGGGTGTCCCTACGAGCAGTACGTC.

The V and J genes are TRBV6-2 or TRBV6-3 and TRBJ1-2, with TRBD1 identical over 7 bases. The CDR3 has 14 amino acids. Unmatched junction bases numbered 6, after V lost 2 bases and J lost 6 bases. Per germline, CDR1 MNHEY and CDR2 SVGEGT. CDR3 bases: TGTGCCAGCAGTTACGACAGGGAACGCCATGGCTACACCTTC. It yields the protein CASSYDRERHGYTF.

The gene calls are TRBV10-3 and TRBJ2-7; TRBD2 matches at 9 bases. The CDR3 contains 18 residues. The V gene end was trimmed by 11 bases and the J gene end by 1 base; junction bases not matched to a gene: 21. Germline V gene sequence: CDR1 ENHRY, CDR2 SYGVKD. The CDR3 sequence is CAQGGTGVASGKSYEQYV. CDR3 in DNA: TGTGCCCAAGGCGGGACGGGAGTCGCTAGCGGGAAATCCTACGAGCAGTACGTC.

This clone has only one observation. The chain employs TRBV5-1 and TRBJ1-1; tentatively, D is TRBD1 (6 bases). The CDR3 totals 15 residues. V shed 0 bases and J shed 7 bases, with 16 bases lying between them. Germline V gives CDR1 SGHRS, CDR2 YFSETQ. The CDR3, as DNA: TGCGCCAGCAGCTTGGATACCGGGGGGCAACATGAAGCTTTCTTT. It specifies CASSLDTGGQHEAFF. Filled out from reference TRBV5-1 and TRBJ1-1, the complete variable domain reads KAGVTQTPRYLIKTRGQQVTLSCSPISGHRSVSWYQQTPGQGLQFLFEYFSETQRNKGNFPGRFSGRQFSNSRSEMNVSTLELGDSALYLCASSLDTGGQHEAFFGQGTRLTVV.

The CDR3 sequence is CASSDREGAYEQYV. CDR3 sequence (DNA): TGTGCCAGCAGCGATAGGGAGGGGGCCTACGAGCAGTACGTC. The chain uses TRBV6-5 and TRBJ2-7, with D possibly matching TRBD2 (7 bases). Germline V gene data show CDR1 as MNHEY and CDR2 as SVGAGI. The CDR3 spans 14 residues. The V and J ends lost 6 bases and 2 bases respectively, with 14 bases between them.

The chain has TRBV11-3 and TRBJ1-1; 10 positions match TRBD1. CDR3 size: 14 residues. Germline assignment: CDR1 SGHNT and CDR2 YENEEA. With 4 bases clipped from V and 6 bases from J, the junction kept 5 bases outside the gene matches. The DNA of the CDR3 is TGTGCCAGCAGCTCAGGACAGGGGGTCGCTGAAGCTTTCTTT. Amino acids: CASSSGQGVAEAFF.

This rearrangement joins TRBV7-9 to TRBJ2-3; 9 nucleotides match TRBD1. The CDR3 is made up of 15 amino acids. With V trimmed by 5 bases and J by 0 bases, 3 bases remained unmatched. Germline V lookup: CDR1 SEHNR, CDR2 FQNEAQ (reference sequence). The CDR3 sequence is CASSQQGASTDTQYF. The CDR3 DNA is TGTGCCAGCAGCCAACAGGGGGCTAGCACAGATACGCAGTATTTT.